Listed here are 22 T cell receptor beta chains from one sample, sequenced in a study of identical twins' blood T cells. TCRdb passed the 5' RACE reads through MiXCR, listing each CDR3 protein once. Altogether 350,000 to 450,000 distinct CDR3 sequences are present, approximately 30% being singletons, with the ten largest covering about 6%. Material: PBMCs. These receptors originate from a woman aged 18 to 55 in good health.

The table lists this clonotype with a few counts. The gene calls are TRBV5-6 and TRBJ1-3; 8 bases align to TRBD1. Trimming at V came to 3 bases and at J to 8 bases, leaving 13 bases not matched to a gene. CDR1 is SGHDT and CDR2 is YYEEEE in the germline V gene. This CDR3 has 16 residues. CDR3: CASSSRDRLILDTIYF. CDR3 bases: TGTGCCAGCAGCTCCCGGGACAGGCTTATCCTCGACACCATATATTTT.

The CDR3 reads CASPATWGDGYTF. CDR3 DNA: TGTGCCAGCCCAGCCACTTGGGGAGATGGCTACACCTTC. The genes are TRBV18 and TRBJ1-2; D is uncertain. This CDR3 is 13 amino acids long. The V and J ends lost 8 bases and 6 bases respectively, with 16 bases between them. The germline CDR1 and CDR2 sequences are KGHSH and LQKENI.

The genes are TRBV20-1 and TRBJ2-3, with 7 bases fitting TRBD1. CDR1 is DFQATT and CDR2 is SNEGSKA in the germline V gene (reference sequence). The CDR3 loop spans 13 amino acids. Trimming cost V 8 bases and J 2 bases; bases outside gene matches: 7. The CDR3 sequence: CSLNRGNTDTQYF. CDR3 bases: TGCAGTCTTAACAGGGGAAACACAGATACGCAGTATTTT.

The chain carries TRBV4-2 and TRBJ1-1, with 9 bases that match TRBD1. CDR3 length: 15 amino acids. Per the germline V gene, CDR1 is LGHNA and CDR2 is YNFKEQ. The V gene end was trimmed by 3 bases and the J gene end by 4 bases; junction bases not matched to a gene: 6. The CDR3 DNA reads as TGTGCCAGCAGCCAGGTTGGACAGGGGTTCACTGAAGCTTTCTTT. This translates into CASSQVGQGFTEAFF.

The chain joins TRBV29-1 to TRBJ2-2, with 8 positions matching TRBD1. CDR3 length equals 11 residues. Germline assignment: CDR1 SQVTM and CDR2 ANQGSEA. V shed 5 bases and J 15 bases; nucleotides not matched to a gene: 8. The CDR3 bases are TGCAGCGTTACTACGGACAGGGCGTTGTTTTTT. As protein: CSVTTDRALFF.

This clonotype was observed a few times. The chain uses TRBV7-8 and TRBJ2-5, with D perhaps matching TRBD2 (6 bases). V was cut by 1 base and J by 5 bases, with 14 bases left in between. Germline lookup yields CDR1 SGHVS and CDR2 FQNEAQ. The CDR3 spans 15 residues. For the CDR3, the DNA is TGTGCCAGCAGCTTAGACACGGGGGTGTGGGAGACCCAGTACTTC. This encodes CASSLDTGVWETQYF.

The J gene is TRBJ1-2, the V gene TRBV5-8; D is unresolved. Germline V lookup: CDR1 SGHTS, CDR2 YDEGEE. There are 15 residues in the CDR3. The V end was cut by 0 bases, the J end by 4 bases, with 13 bases between. CDR3 sequence: CASSLVAQEPYGYTF. CDR3 nucleotide sequence: TGTGCCAGCAGCTTGGTGGCGCAGGAGCCCTATGGCTACACCTTC.

The table lists this clonotype with many counts. The genes are TRBV11-2 and TRBJ2-1; 8 nucleotides match TRBD2. There are 16 residues in the CDR3. CDR1 and CDR2 (germline): SGHAT, FQNNGV. With V trimmed by 5 bases and J by 10 bases, 16 bases remained unmatched. The CDR3 sequence: CASSLVSGKFPREQFF. CDR3 bases: TGTGCCAGCAGCCTAGTTAGCGGGAAATTTCCCAGGGAGCAGTTCTTC.

The chain uses TRBV20-1 and TRBJ1-6, with no clear D. The V gene lost 0 bases and the J gene lost 7 bases, with 10 bases spanning the gap. Germline loops: CDR1 DFQATT, CDR2 SNEGSKA (reference sequence). This CDR3 contains 14 residues. The CDR3 DNA sequence: TGCAGTGCTAGAGAAGGACGGCCAAATTCACCCCTCCACTTT. As protein: CSAREGRPNSPLHF.

This clonotype was counted between two and nine times. The chain has TRBV12-3 or TRBV12-4 and TRBJ1-1; 7 nucleotides align to TRBD1. CDR3 size: 14 residues. Germline trimming cut 8 bases from V and 2 bases from J; bases unmatched to any gene: 8. CDR3 residues: CASQLTGVNTEAFF. CDR3 nucleotides: TGTGCCAGCCAACTTACAGGGGTAAACACTGAAGCTTTCTTT.

V gene TRBV12-5 combines with J gene TRBJ1-5; 9 bases agree with TRBD1. The germline CDR1 and CDR2 sequences are LGHNT and FRNRAP. The CDR3 consists of 14 residues. With 5 bases clipped from V and 6 bases from J, the junction kept 5 bases outside the gene matches. In nucleotides, the CDR3 is TGTGCTAGTGGTCTGACAGGGGGTAGTCAGCCCCAGCATTTT. This encodes CASGLTGGSQPQHF.

J is TRBJ1-5 and V is TRBV19; possible D gene TRBD1, 5 bases. Germline V gene lookup returns CDR1 LNHDA and CDR2 SQIVND (reference sequence). The CDR3 has 15 residues. Trimming removed 9 bases at V and 0 bases at J, with 15 bases between. The CDR3, as DNA: TGTGCCAGCAAGGCAGGGCTCTATAGCAATCAGCCCCAGCATTTT. This codes for CASKAGLYSNQPQHF.

This clonotype was observed a few times. The chain uses TRBV7-2 and TRBJ2-1; TRBD2 might be the D (5 bases). The germline V and J ends were trimmed by 5 bases and 8 bases, with 13 bases remaining between them. The CDR3 is 13 residues long. Germline lookup yields CDR1 SGHTA and CDR2 FQGNSA. The CDR3 loop reads CASSRTGNHEQFF. The DNA for the CDR3 is TGTGCCAGCAGCAGGACTGGCAACCATGAGCAGTTCTTC.

This clonotype was seen many times. V and J are TRBV29-1 and TRBJ1-1; weak D call: TRBD1 (5 bases). The length of the CDR3 is 15 residues. Deletions cut 4 bases from V and 7 bases from J, with 22 bases between. Germline V lookup: CDR1 SQVTM, CDR2 ANQGSEA. The CDR3: CSVGGHSRTTYEAFF. The DNA of the CDR3 is TGCAGCGTTGGGGGCCACAGCCGAACGACTTATGAAGCTTTCTTT.

As regards this clonotype: A single base separates this from a much larger clone, so it may be a read error. V and J are TRBV29-1 and TRBJ2-3; D is uncertain. The germline gives CDR1 SQVTM, CDR2 ANQGSEA. The CDR3 sequence is 13 residues long. Here the CDR3 DNA reads TGCAGCGTTGTTGGTGGCAGCAGAGATACGCAGTATTTT. This sequence encodes CSVVGGSRDTQYF.

This clonotype was observed at least ten times. V and J are TRBV29-1 and TRBJ1-5; 9 bases are shared with TRBD1. CDR3 length equals 14 residues. With 6 bases clipped from V and 11 bases from J, the junction kept 14 bases outside the gene matches. Looked up from germline, CDR1 is SQVTM and CDR2 is ANQGSEA. In DNA, the CDR3 is TGCAGCGTGTCCGAATGGACAGGGGAAGGGGCCCAGCATTTT. Translation gives CSVSEWTGEGAQHF.

At least ten counts were recorded for this clonotype. The rearrangement links TRBV7-9 to TRBJ1-3, with D perhaps matching TRBD1 (5 bases). There are 14 residues in the CDR3. V was pared by 8 bases and J by 4 bases, with 15 bases between. Germline V gene data show CDR1 as SEHNR and CDR2 as FQNEAQ (reference sequence). CDR3 sequence reads: CASALSSGGNTIYF. The CDR3 nucleotides are TGTGCCAGCGCCCTATCATCAGGGGGAAACACCATATATTTT.

V and J are TRBV7-9 and TRBJ2-1, with D perhaps TRBD2 (5 bases). The CDR3 has 15 residues. Between the trimmed V and J ends, which lost 3 bases and 4 bases, there was a span of 13 bases. Germline V gene data show CDR1 as SEHNR and CDR2 as FQNEAQ (reference sequence). CDR3 sequence reads: CASSLTIWRYNEQFF. The CDR3 DNA reads TGTGCCAGCAGCTTGACTATTTGGAGGTACAATGAGCAGTTCTTC. The whole variable domain, filled in from reference TRBV7-9 and TRBJ2-1, reads DTGVSQNPRHKITKRGQNVTFRCDPISEHNRLYWYRQTLGQGPEFLTYFQNEAQLEKSRLLSDRFSAERPKGSFSTLEIQRTEQGDSAMYLCASSLTIWRYNEQFFGPGTRLTVL.

This clonotype showed up just a few times. CDR3 residues: CASSFSHNQPQHF. For the CDR3, the DNA is TGTGCCAGCAGCTTCAGCCATAATCAGCCCCAGCATTTT. The rearrangement uses TRBV7-9 and TRBJ1-5, with D unclear. V was trimmed by 3 bases and J by 4 bases, leaving 7 bases between them. The CDR3 is 13 amino acids. Germline loops: CDR1 SEHNR, CDR2 FQNEAQ (reference sequence). Variable domain in full (rest from reference TRBV7-9 and TRBJ1-5): DTGVSQNPRHKITKRGQNVTFRCDPISEHNRLYWYRQTLGQGPEFLTYFQNEAQLEKSRLLSDRFSAERPKGSFSTLEIQRTEQGDSAMYLCASSFSHNQPQHFGDGTRLSIL.

This clonotype came up a few times. The chain has TRBV20-1 and TRBJ1-5, with 8 bases lining up with TRBD1. V gave up 4 bases and J gave up 2 bases; unmatched junction bases: 4. Germline CDR1 is DFQATT and CDR2 is SNEGSKA (reference sequence). CDR3 size: 14 residues. CDR3 region: CSANQGAGNQPQHF. The CDR3 DNA reads TGCAGTGCTAACCAGGGGGCTGGCAATCAGCCCCAGCATTTT.

This clonotype has more than one count but fewer than ten. The chain uses TRBV24-1 and TRBJ1-1; D remains ambiguous. CDR1 and CDR2 from the germline V gene are KGHDR and SFDVKD. CDR3 length equals 14 residues. Trimming pared 4 bases from V and 7 bases from J, leaving 15 bases between. CDR3 coding DNA: TGTGCCACCAGTGACTTTCCTGGACGGGGTGAAGCTTTCTTT. Translating it yields CATSDFPGRGEAFF.

The chain couples TRBV29-1 to TRBJ1-1; D possibly corresponds to TRBD1 (5 bases). This CDR3 has 12 residues. Per germline, CDR1 SQVTM and CDR2 ANQGSEA. V shed 7 bases and J shed 2 bases, with 11 bases lying between them. This chain's CDR3 is CSGDGGNTEAFF. The CDR3 bases are TGCAGCGGGGACGGGGGAAACACTGAAGCTTTCTTT.